This T cell receptor (beta chain) was retrieved from a study of lymphopenia after photon versus proton radiotherapy. Findings and caveats of the study: In patients who died, overall survival fell as post-nadir TCR diversity dropped more. Photon-treated patients lost naive T cells and TCR diversity; proton-treated stayed stable. Authors raise, but do not show, better survival with proton therapy. Post-nadir diversity loss with photons came from oligoclonal expansion, particularly CD8+ Temra cells.

With respect to this clone: The antigen remains unidentified.

CDR1 SGHDT and CDR2 YYEEEE come from the germline V gene. V was shortened by 1 base and J by 5 bases, with 18 bases between the two germline ends. The CDR3 has 16 amino acids. The protocol was immunoSEQ multiplex PCR, while the TCRdb copy is restricted to in-frame clones and leaves out a portion. The sample shows about 22,000 clones, 85% to 90% of them seen only once. This specimen was peripheral blood, taken from a patient treated with proton-based radiotherapy. This rearrangement joins TRBV5-6 to TRBJ2-5; maybe TRBD1 (5 bases). The receptor comes from a man older than 75 with esophageal cancer. This CDR3 is CASSLSETVWFETQYF. The CDR3 DNA reads as TGTGCCAGCAGCTTGTCGGAGACAGTTTGGTTTGAGACCCAGTACTTC. The whole variable domain, remainder taken from reference TRBV5-6 and TRBJ2-5, is DAGVTQSPTHLIKTRGQQVTLRCSPKSGHDTVSWYQQALGQGPQFIFQYYEEEERQRGNFPDRFSGHQFPNYSSELNVNALLLGDSALYLCASSLSETVWFETQYFGPGTRLLVL.